These 3 T cell receptor beta chains were all obtained from the same sample, sequenced in a study of OX40 agonist ivuxolimab in advanced cancers. The assay was immunoSEQ multiplex PCR, and TCRdb's table has in-frame clones only and misses some. The top ten clones hold roughly an eighth of a sample with about 59,000 clones, roughly 90% of them seen once. Sequencing was performed on CD4+ or CD8+ T cells sorted from blood, taken in a trial of the OX40 agonist ivuxolimab. The origin of the receptors is an adult with an advanced solid tumor such as melanoma, head and neck, liver or kidney cancer.

The V gene is TRBV11-2, the J gene TRBJ2-2; 9 bases align to TRBD1. This CDR3 contains 16 residues. Germline lookup yields CDR1 SGHAT and CDR2 FQNNGV. V lost 6 bases and J lost 1; bases outside the gene matches: 6. CDR3 DNA sequence: TGTGCCAGCAGAACACCGGGACAGGGGAACACCGGGGAGCTGTTTTTT. Its translation: CASRTPGQGNTGELFF.

V and J are TRBV5-1 and TRBJ2-3; 12 nucleotides agree with TRBD1. The V gene end was trimmed by 0 bases and the J gene end by 3 bases; junction bases not matched to a gene: 5. This CDR3 is built from 17 residues. Germline V gene lookup returns CDR1 SGHRS and CDR2 YFSETQ. CDR3 in amino acids: CASSLEGTGGWTDTQYF. In nucleotides, the CDR3 is TGCGCCAGCAGCTTGGAAGGGACAGGGGGCTGGACAGATACGCAGTATTTT.

The chain carries TRBV27 and TRBJ2-7; TRBD1 or TRBD2 may be the D gene (5 bases each). Germline CDR1 is MNHEY and CDR2 is SMNVEV (reference sequence). V was shortened by 2 bases and J by 1 base, with 9 bases between the two germline ends. The CDR3 has 14 residues. The CDR3 here is CASSLEGSSYEQYF. Written as DNA, the CDR3 is TGTGCCAGCAGTTTAGAGGGGTCGTCCTACGAGCAGTACTTC.